This TCR beta chain was identified during a study of T cells after yellow fever vaccination. Study results and limitations: Most clones from primary vaccination were detected again post-booster (about 96% CD4, 88% CD8).

In this sample, this clonotype turned up a few times. Its antigen remains unknown. The V and J ends lost 3 bases and 4 bases, in that order; junction bases with no gene match: 12. Germline V gene data show CDR1 as SGDLS and CDR2 as YYNGEE. This CDR3 is 17 amino acids long. MiXCR, applied by TCRdb to the 5' RACE reads, yields one record per CDR3 protein. The data show hundreds of thousands of distinct CDR3 sequences, about 13% seen once. The sequence was collected from a man aged 25-40 years who received the YFV17D yellow fever vaccine. This chain links TRBV9 with TRBJ1-1; 10 bases match TRBD1. This sample comprised PBMCs, obtained on the day of the yellow fever booster vaccination. The CDR3 loop is CASSARDRGPVGTEAFF. Here the CDR3 DNA reads TGTGCCAGCAGCGCCCGGGACAGGGGCCCGGTTGGCACTGAAGCTTTCTTT.